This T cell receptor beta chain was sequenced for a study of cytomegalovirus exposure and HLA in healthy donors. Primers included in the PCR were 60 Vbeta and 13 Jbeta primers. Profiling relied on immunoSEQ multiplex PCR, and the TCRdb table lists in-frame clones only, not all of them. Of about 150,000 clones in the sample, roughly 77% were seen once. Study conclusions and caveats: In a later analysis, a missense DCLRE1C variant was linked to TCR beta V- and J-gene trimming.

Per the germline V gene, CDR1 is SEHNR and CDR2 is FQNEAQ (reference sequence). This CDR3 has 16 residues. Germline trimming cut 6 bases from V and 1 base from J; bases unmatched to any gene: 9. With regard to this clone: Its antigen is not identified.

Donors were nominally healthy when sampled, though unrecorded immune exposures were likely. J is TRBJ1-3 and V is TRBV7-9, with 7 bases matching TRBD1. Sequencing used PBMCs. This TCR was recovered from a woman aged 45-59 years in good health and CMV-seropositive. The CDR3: CASSFSSQGSGNTIYF. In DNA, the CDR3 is TGTGCCAGCAGTTTCTCTTCACAGGGGTCTGGAAACACCATATATTTT.